The 20 T cell receptor beta chains in this list originate from one sample, sequenced in a study of cytomegalovirus exposure and HLA in healthy donors. 60 Vbeta and 13 Jbeta primers were used in PCR. Sequencing was performed with immunoSEQ multiplex PCR; in TCRdb, only in-frame clones are kept and a portion is missing. The data contain about 99,000 clones, 10% of them seen just once; the ten biggest clones take up around 5.9%. Sequenced material: PBMCs. The receptors were gathered from a man in his forties in good health and CMV-seropositive.

The rearrangement links TRBV13 to TRBJ1-2; 7 bases map to TRBD1. V was clipped by 6 bases and J by 2 bases; unmatched bases: 9. The CDR3 is 15 residues long. Germline loops: CDR1 PRHDT, CDR2 FYEKMQ (reference sequence). In nucleotides, the CDR3 is TGTGCCAGCAGATCACGGGACAGTTCGAACTATGGCTACACCTTC. The encoded protein is CASRSRDSSNYGYTF.

This clone was seen more than once but under ten times. The chain's CDR3 is CAISSGLGRQYF. CDR3 bases: TGTGCCATCAGCTCGGGACTAGGTCGACAGTACTTC. The chain employs TRBV10-3 and TRBJ2-7, with 8 bases lining up with TRBD2. The ends lost 6 bases at V and 10 bases at J; junction bases unmatched: 8. CDR1 is ENHRY and CDR2 is SYGVKD in the germline V gene. This CDR3 region has 12 residues.

A few counts support this clone. This chain links TRBV27 with TRBJ2-1, with a tentative D call TRBD1 (6 bases). Trimming removed 5 bases at V and 9 bases at J, with 11 bases between. The germline V gene encodes CDR1 MNHEY and CDR2 SMNVEV (reference sequence). The CDR3 spans 12 residues. The CDR3 here is CASSLTGPEQFF. The CDR3 region has the DNA TGTGCCAGCAGTCTGACAGGACCTGAGCAGTTCTTC.

This clone was recorded a few times. CDR3 residues: CASSVDGRAGETQYF. DNA of the CDR3: TGTGCCAGCAGCGTCGACGGGAGGGCCGGAGAGACCCAGTACTTC. The chain uses TRBV9 and TRBJ2-5, with TRBD2 matching over 8 bases. CDR1 SGDLS and CDR2 YYNGEE come from the germline V gene. CDR3 length: 15 amino acids. The V and J ends lost 2 bases and 4 bases, in that order; junction bases with no gene match: 7.

As for this clone: An end of the junction differs from the germline gene, which may be a read error. The chain couples TRBV7-7 to TRBJ1-1; no firm D call. This CDR3 comprises 13 residues. Germline V gene lookup returns CDR1 SSHAT and CDR2 FNYEAQ (reference sequence). This chain's CDR3 is CASSQSQVTEAFF. The CDR3 nucleotides read TGTGCTAGCAGCCAATCCCAGGTGACTGAAGCTTTCTTT.

The gene calls are TRBV7-3 and TRBJ1-6; D is ambiguous. Deletions cut 3 bases from V and 8 bases from J, with 8 bases between. This CDR3 comprises 13 residues. CDR1 is SGHTA, CDR2 FQGTGA, per germline. Here the CDR3 reads CASSLAMDSPLHF. In nucleotides, the CDR3 is TGTGCCAGCAGCTTGGCAATGGATTCACCCCTCCACTTT.

The V call is TRBV27, the J call TRBJ1-4; possibly TRBD1 for D (6 bases). V lost 5 bases, J lost 7 bases, and 17 bases lay in between. This CDR3 is 15 amino acids long. CDR1 and CDR2 (germline): MNHEY, SMNVEV (reference sequence). The CDR3 protein is CASSPTRQAGEKLFF. Here the CDR3 DNA reads TGTGCCAGCAGTCCCACCAGACAGGCGGGTGAAAAACTGTTTTTT.

This clone turned up a few times. The chain links TRBV19 to TRBJ1-4; D is unclear. This CDR3 has 13 residues. Trimming cost V 4 bases and J 8 bases, with 11 bases left between them. Germline assignment: CDR1 LNHDA and CDR2 SQIVND (reference sequence). The chain's CDR3 is CASSRVAGEKLFF. Written as DNA, the CDR3 is TGTGCCAGTAGTAGGGTAGCGGGCGAAAAACTGTTTTTT.

The chain links TRBV13 to TRBJ2-1; D might be TRBD1 (6 bases). This CDR3 contains 15 residues. V lost 0 bases and J lost 10, with 16 bases in between. The germline gives CDR1 PRHDT, CDR2 FYEKMQ (reference sequence). The CDR3 spells CASSLGDHRVDEQFF. The CDR3, as DNA: TGTGCCAGCAGCTTAGGGGATCACAGGGTCGACGAGCAGTTCTTC.

This clone was detected only a few times. The DNA for the CDR3 is TGTGCCAGCAGGGCCCTTGGGACAGCTAATGAAAAACTGTTTTTT. Amino acid sequence: CASRALGTANEKLFF. The chain recombines TRBV7-9 with TRBJ1-4, with 7 nucleotides matching TRBD1. Germline loops: CDR1 SEHNR, CDR2 FQNEAQ (reference sequence). The V gene end was trimmed by 6 bases and the J gene end by 3 bases; junction bases not matched to a gene: 7. The CDR3 is 15 residues long.

V and J are TRBV29-1 and TRBJ2-7, with D unclear. Germline values: CDR1 SQVTM, CDR2 ANQGSEA. The CDR3 has 12 amino acids. V was trimmed by 4 bases and J by 5 bases, leaving 12 bases between them. In DNA, the CDR3 is TGCAGCGTTGTTGCAGGAAACGACGAGCAGTACTTC. It is translated as CSVVAGNDEQYF.

V usage is TRBV6-5 and J usage is TRBJ2-2; 7 bases map to TRBD2. Germline V gene lookup returns CDR1 MNHEY and CDR2 SVGAGI. This CDR3 comprises 16 residues. With V trimmed by 2 bases and J by 0 bases, 3 bases remained unmatched. Here the CDR3 reads CASSYRGGPNTGELFF. The CDR3 nucleotides are TGTGCCAGCAGTTACAGGGGAGGGCCGAACACCGGGGAGCTGTTTTTT.

This clone has more than one count but fewer than ten. The DNA for the CDR3 is TGTGCCAGCAGCCCTCCTGCAGCGGGAGGGCCTTCCGATACGCAGTATTTT. The encoded protein is CASSPPAAGGPSDTQYF. The chain uses TRBV7-9 and TRBJ2-3, with 10 bases fitting TRBD2. The ends lost 5 bases at V and 6 bases at J; junction bases unmatched: 14. CDR1 SEHNR and CDR2 FQNEAQ come from the germline V gene (reference sequence). There are 17 residues in the CDR3. Looking up the rest from reference TRBV7-9 and TRBJ2-3 gives the full variable domain: DTGVSQNPRHKITKRGQNVTFRCDPISEHNRLYWYRQTLGQGPEFLTYFQNEAQLEKSRLLSDRFSAERPKGSFSTLEIQRTEQGDSAMYLCASSPPAAGGPSDTQYFGPGTRLTVL.

A note on this clone: The germline gene is not matched at one end of the junction; a read error may be the cause. Different DNA sequences within this sample yield the same CDR3. The chain is built from TRBV4-3 and TRBJ2-3; 8 bases are a match to TRBD2. Germline values: CDR1 LGHNA, CDR2 YSLEER. CDR3 length: 16 residues. The CDR3 protein is CASSQGTSYSTDTQYF. The CDR3 region has the DNA TGCGCCAGCAGCCAAGGGACTAGCTATAGCACAGACACGCAGTATTTT.

The chain employs TRBV9 and TRBJ2-5, with 10 bases lining up with TRBD2. CDR3 length equals 16 residues. The V segment lost 4 bases and the J segment 6 bases; nucleotides outside the gene matches: 12. In germline, CDR1 is SGDLS, CDR2 YYNGEE. CDR3: CASSLDGSGRTQTQYF. DNA for the CDR3: TGTGCCAGCAGCCTAGACGGTAGCGGGAGGACCCAGACCCAGTACTTC.

This clone has only one observation. The rearrangement links TRBV7-8 to TRBJ2-5; D is perhaps TRBD2 (6 bases). Trimming cost V 2 bases and J 5 bases, with 12 bases left between them. Germline CDR1 and CDR2: SGHVS and FQNEAQ. The length of the CDR3 is 14 residues. The DNA for the CDR3 is TGTGCCAGCAGCTTATCTGCAGGGAGGGAGACCCAGTACTTC. It translates to CASSLSAGRETQYF.

This clone was seen only a few times. The V and J genes are TRBV15 and TRBJ2-6; TRBD2 aligns across 11 bases. The germline V gene encodes CDR1 LNHNV and CDR2 YYDKDF (reference sequence). The CDR3 loop spans 17 amino acids. The V and J ends lost 3 bases and 0 bases, in that order; junction bases with no gene match: 1. This chain's CDR3 is CATSRGLADSGANVLTF. CDR3 nucleotide sequence: TGTGCCACCAGCAGGGGACTAGCGGACTCTGGGGCCAACGTCCTGACTTTC.

As for this clone: One end of the junction varies from germline; a read error may be responsible. The chain employs TRBV7-7 and TRBJ2-7; possibly TRBD1 for D (5 bases). The CDR3 has 15 residues. CDR1 is SSHAT and CDR2 is FNYEAQ in the germline V gene (reference sequence). Here the CDR3 DNA reads TGTGCTAGCAGCTTAGCCGCAGACAGACCCTACGAGCAGTACTTC. It codes for CASSLAADRPYEQYF.

The rearrangement joins TRBV13 to TRBJ1-4; TRBD1 might be the D (5 bases). Trimming removed 2 bases from V and 0 bases from J, with 13 bases in between. The CDR3 is 17 amino acids. CDR1 is PRHDT, CDR2 FYEKMQ, per germline (reference sequence). This chain's CDR3 is CASSLRSGAATNEKLFF. The CDR3 DNA reads as TGTGCCAGCAGCTTAAGGTCTGGGGCAGCAACTAATGAAAAACTGTTTTTT.

This clone has more than one count but fewer than ten. This chain links TRBV4-1 with TRBJ2-3; TRBD2 agrees at 11 bases. CDR3 length: 17 amino acids. V dropped 8 bases and J dropped 0; count of bases not matched to a gene: 10. Per germline, CDR1 MGHRA and CDR2 YSYEKL. The CDR3 DNA sequence: TGCGCCAGCCGACCCCACTTAGCGGGAGGGAGCACAGATACGCAGTATTTT. It codes for CASRPHLAGGSTDTQYF.